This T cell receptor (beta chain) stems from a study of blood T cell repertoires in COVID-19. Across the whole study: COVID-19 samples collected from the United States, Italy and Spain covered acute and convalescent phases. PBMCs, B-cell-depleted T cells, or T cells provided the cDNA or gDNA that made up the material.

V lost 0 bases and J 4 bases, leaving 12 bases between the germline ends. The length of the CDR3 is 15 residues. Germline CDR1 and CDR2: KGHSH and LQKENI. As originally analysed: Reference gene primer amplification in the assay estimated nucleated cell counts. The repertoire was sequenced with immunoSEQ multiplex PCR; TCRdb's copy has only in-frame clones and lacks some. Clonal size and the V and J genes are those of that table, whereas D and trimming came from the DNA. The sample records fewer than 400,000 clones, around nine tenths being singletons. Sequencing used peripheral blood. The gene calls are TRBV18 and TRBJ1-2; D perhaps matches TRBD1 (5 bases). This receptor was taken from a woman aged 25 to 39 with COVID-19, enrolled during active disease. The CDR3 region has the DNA TGTGCCAGCTCACCACCAGTAGGGGTGGCCTATGGCTACACCTTC. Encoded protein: CASSPPVGVAYGYTF.